This TCR beta chain was captured in a study of shared clonotypes between healthy human individuals. Turning to the study itself: A donor's plate count was three for CD4 naive and three for CD4 memory; CD8 naive had two and CD8 memory one.

V lost 6 bases and J lost 2, with 13 bases in between. Germline values: CDR1 MNHNS, CDR2 SASEGT. This CDR3 has 15 amino acids. Measured with immunoSEQ multiplex PCR; TCRdb has only the in-frame clones, and not every one. The sample includes about 610,000 clones, roughly 97% of them seen just once. Regarding the study as a whole: Rarefaction showed sorted-subset sequencing was incomplete despite large depth.

Note on this clone: As yet, its antigen is unknown.

The V gene is TRBV6-1, the J gene TRBJ1-4; D may be TRBD1 (5 bases). The sequencing input was naive CD4+ T cells sorted from blood. Subset specified: CD45RA+ positively selected. The source of this sequence is a woman younger than 45 in good health. CDR3 amino acids: CASRILRGTNEKLFF. CDR3 nucleotides: TGTGCCAGCAGAATTCTGCGGGGGACTAATGAAAAACTGTTTTTT.